This T cell receptor beta chain was observed in a study of T cell clones after liver transplantation. About the study: Three of the eight recipients were HCV-positive; the rest had non-autoimmune, non-viral transplant indications. Tolerant meant at least one year fully off immunosuppression without liver enzymes above twice normal.

The CDR3 is 17 residues long. Germline CDR1 and CDR2: GTSNPN and SVGIG (reference sequence). V lost 1 base, J lost 4 bases, and 10 bases stayed unmatched. CD3+CD4+ and CD3+CD8+ cells were FACS-sorted from thawed unstimulated PBMCs. Assay used: immunoSEQ multiplex PCR; TCRdb lists only in-frame clones, some missing. The repertoire includes under 150,000 clones, 90% of them detected once, and about 0.8% sits in the top ten. The genes are TRBV30 and TRBJ2-1; 10 bases align to TRBD2. This receptor was identified in a human patient who received a liver transplant. Part of the T cell pool may stem from the graft donor. This sample comprised CD4+ T cells from blood, obtained 12 months after liver transplant. The CDR3: CAWSGPASGRGYNEQFF. The CDR3, as DNA: TGTGCCTGGAGTGGACCCGCTAGCGGGAGAGGGTACAATGAGCAGTTCTTC.